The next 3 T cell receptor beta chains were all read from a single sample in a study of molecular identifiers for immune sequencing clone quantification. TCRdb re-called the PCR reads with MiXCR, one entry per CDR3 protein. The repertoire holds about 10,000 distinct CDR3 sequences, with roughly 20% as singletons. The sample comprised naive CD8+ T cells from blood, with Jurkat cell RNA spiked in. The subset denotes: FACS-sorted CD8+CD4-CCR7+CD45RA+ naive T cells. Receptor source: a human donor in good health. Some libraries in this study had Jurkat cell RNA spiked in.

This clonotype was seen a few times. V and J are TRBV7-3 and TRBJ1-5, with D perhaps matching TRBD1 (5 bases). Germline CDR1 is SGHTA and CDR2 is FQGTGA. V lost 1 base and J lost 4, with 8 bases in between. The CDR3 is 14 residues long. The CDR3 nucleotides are TGTGCCAGCAGCTTAATAACAGGTAATCAGCCCCAGCATTTT. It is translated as CASSLITGNQPQHF.

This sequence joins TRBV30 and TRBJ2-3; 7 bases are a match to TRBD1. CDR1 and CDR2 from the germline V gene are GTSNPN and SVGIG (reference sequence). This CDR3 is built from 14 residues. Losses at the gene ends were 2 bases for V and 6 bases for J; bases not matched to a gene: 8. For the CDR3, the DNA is TGTGCCTGGAGTTCGGGACAGAGCCCCGATACGCAGTATTTT. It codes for CAWSSGQSPDTQYF. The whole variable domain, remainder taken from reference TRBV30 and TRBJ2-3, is SQTIHQWPATLVQPVGSPLSLECTVEGTSNPNLYWYRQAAGRGLQLLFYSVGIGQISSEVPQNLSASRPQDRQFILSSKKLLLSDSGFYLCAWSSGQSPDTQYFGPGTRLTVL.

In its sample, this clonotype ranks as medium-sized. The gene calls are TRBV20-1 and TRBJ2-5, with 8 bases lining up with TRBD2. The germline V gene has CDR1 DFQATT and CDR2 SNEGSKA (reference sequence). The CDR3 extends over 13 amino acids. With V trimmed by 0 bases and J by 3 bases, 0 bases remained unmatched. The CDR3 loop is CSAREAGEETQYF. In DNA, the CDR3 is TGCAGTGCTAGAGAAGCGGGAGAAGAGACCCAGTACTTC.